A selection of T cell receptor beta chains follows, all from one sample in a study of metastatic and nonmetastatic thyroid tumors. With MiXCR, TCRdb reprocessed the PCR reads. Among about 19,000 clones, just over 25% were seen once, and the ten largest hold around 3.3%. Sequenced input: blood. The receptors were sampled from a male donor with papillary thyroid cancer or a benign thyroid nodule (not recorded which). Some clones in this sample may be carry-over from other donors' samples. Each CDR3 is given with its conserved first and last residue. D genes are given only for firm matches. Size is stated for part of the rows, as once, few or many counts, or as a class when the clone is expanded.

d_gene,j_gene,v_gene,abundance,CDR3nt,CDR3aa
TRBD1,TRBJ1-6,TRBV6-5,few,TGTGCCAGCAGTCTAAAAACAGGGGGTGCCTCCTATAATTCACCCCTCCACTTT,CASSLKTGGASYNSPLHF
-,TRBJ2-4,TRBV4-1,many,TGCGCCAGCAGCCAAGATGGTCGGCCCGGGGGCAAAAACATTCAGTACTTC,CASSQDGRPGGKNIQYF
-,TRBJ2-3,TRBV5-1,medium-sized,TGCGCCAGCAGCCCCGGACAGACCGCAGATACGCAGTATTTT,CASSPGQTADTQYF
TRBD2,TRBJ2-1,TRBV19,-,TGTGCCAGTAGTACTACTAGCGGCCCTTACAATGAGCAGTTCTTC,CASSTTSGPYNEQFF
-,TRBJ1-2,TRBV12-3/TRBV12-4,-,TGTGCCAGCAGCACCGACAGTTTCTATGGCTACACCTTC,CASSTDSFYGYTF
-,TRBJ1-3,TRBV30,-,TGTGCCTGGAGTAGAACAGGCCATTCTGGAAACACCATATATTTT,CAWSRTGHSGNTIYF
TRBD2,TRBJ2-3,TRBV2,-,TGTGCCAGCTGGGGTGGGACTAGCAGGAATACGCAGTATTTT,CASWGGTSRNTQYF
TRBD1,TRBJ2-2,TRBV12-3/TRBV12-4,few,TGTGCCAGCAGTCCAGGGGGCAGAACCGGGGAGCTGTTTTTT,CASSPGGRTGELFF
TRBD1,TRBJ1-5,TRBV28,medium-sized,TGTGCCAGCAGTTCCCGGGACAGGGCCAATCAGCCCCAGCATTTT,CASSSRDRANQPQHF
TRBD2,TRBJ2-1,TRBV20-1,once,TGCAGTGCTAGAGATTCGAGGACTAGCGAGAGCAGGTACAATGAGCAGTTCTTC,CSARDSRTSESRYNEQFF
-,TRBJ2-1,TRBV28,-,TGTGCCAGCAGTTTAGGCCCGAGGGGTAGCTCCTACAATGAGCAGTTCTTC,CASSLGPRGSSYNEQFF
TRBD1,TRBJ2-3,TRBV6-1,medium-sized,TGTGCCAGCAGCCGGGACAGGCTGGTAGATACGCAGTATTTT,CASSRDRLVDTQYF
-,TRBJ1-6,TRBV7-9,few,TGTGCCAGCAGCTTAGCGGTGGGGACCCTCCACTTT,CASSLAVGTLHF
TRBD1,TRBJ2-7,TRBV30,once,TGTGCCTGGAGTGTCTCTGGGACAGCCTACGAGCAGTACTTC,CAWSVSGTAYEQYF
TRBD1,TRBJ2-3,TRBV20-1,medium-sized,TGCAGTGCCAGCAGGACAGGGGGCGCAGATACGCAGTATTTT,CSASRTGGADTQYF
-,TRBJ2-5,TRBV20-1,many,TGCAGTGCTTCCTCTAAGTCGGAGACCCAGTACTTC,CSASSKSETQYF
TRBD1,TRBJ2-5,TRBV15,many,TGTGCCACCAGCAGAGCCCCGACAGGGGCCGGAGAGACCCAGTACTTC,CATSRAPTGAGETQYF
TRBD2,TRBJ2-7,TRBV20-1,medium-sized,TGCAGTGCTAGTACCGGGACTAGCGGGAGGGCCTACGAGCAGTACTTC,CSASTGTSGRAYEQYF
-,TRBJ1-5,TRBV6-1,medium-sized,TGTGCCAGCAGTTTTTCAATTAACTTGGGGAATCAGCCCCAGCATTTT,CASSFSINLGNQPQHF
-,TRBJ1-5,TRBV6-1,few,TGTGCCAGCAGTGAAGGTGGAACAGTCAATCAGCCCCAGCATTTT,CASSEGGTVNQPQHF
TRBD1,TRBJ1-5,TRBV6-1,medium-sized,TGTGCCAGCAGTGAACAGGGGGCGGGGAGCAATCAGCCCCAGCATTTT,CASSEQGAGSNQPQHF
-,TRBJ1-5,TRBV6-2/TRBV6-3,few,TGTGCCAGCAGTTACTCCCAGGAGAGCAATCAGCCCCAGCATTTT,CASSYSQESNQPQHF
TRBD2,TRBJ2-2,TRBV10-3,-,TGTGCCATGGGACTAGCGGTTGACGGGGAGCTGTTTTTT,CAMGLAVDGELFF
-,TRBJ2-3,TRBV7-2,once,TGTGCCAGCAGCTTAGCCCTATGGAGCACAGATACGCAGTATTTT,CASSLALWSTDTQYF
-,TRBJ2-2,TRBV24-1,few,TGTGCCACCAGTGGGGGTTGGGCCGGGGAGCTGTTTTTT,CATSGGWAGELFF
-,TRBJ2-1,TRBV28,medium-sized,TGTGCCAGCAGTTCAGGGACGTTCGATTTGAATGAGCAGTTCTTC,CASSSGTFDLNEQFF
-,TRBJ2-7,TRBV11-2,few,TGTGCCAGCAGCTTAGGAAGGGTCGAGCAGTACTTC,CASSLGRVEQYF
-,TRBJ2-7,TRBV5-1,-,TGCGCCAGCCGCACCTGGGACGGCGCCTACGAGCAGTACTTC,CASRTWDGAYEQYF
TRBD2,TRBJ2-3,TRBV2,few,TGTGCCAGCACCCTAGCGGATAGCACAGATACGCAGTATTTT,CASTLADSTDTQYF
TRBD2,TRBJ2-5,TRBV5-1,-,TGCGCCAGCAGCTTTGGACTAGCGGGAGAAGAGACCCAGTACTTC,CASSFGLAGEETQYF
-,TRBJ2-5,TRBV12-3/TRBV12-4,-,TGTGCCAGCAGTAAACAGGGTCCACAAGAGACCCAGTACTTC,CASSKQGPQETQYF